These 29 T cell receptor beta chains were all obtained from the same sample, sequenced in a study of cytomegalovirus exposure and HLA in healthy donors. Using immunoSEQ multiplex PCR, the repertoire was profiled, and TCRdb retains in-frame clones only, with some absent. The sample has more than 60,000 clones, over 95% seen once. Material for sequencing was PBMCs. The source of these receptors is a woman aged 18 to 35 in good health and CMV-seropositive.

The chain uses TRBV29-1 and TRBJ2-3; tentatively, D is TRBD2 (5 bases). Germline CDR1 is SQVTM and CDR2 is ANQGSEA. The CDR3 has 12 amino acids. Trimming left V 6 bases short and J 2 bases short, with 9 bases between. CDR3 coding DNA: TGCAGCGTGTGGACTGACACAGATACGCAGTATTTT. Translation gives CSVWTDTDTQYF.

The chain has TRBV30 and TRBJ1-6, with D tentatively TRBD1 (6 bases). Trimming shortened V by 0 bases and J by 7 bases, and 16 bases separated the two germline ends. The CDR3 runs 16 residues. Looked up from germline, CDR1 is GTSNPN and CDR2 is SVGIG (reference sequence). CDR3 amino acids: CAWSVQGGSGNSPLHF. DNA for the CDR3: TGTGCCTGGAGTGTACAAGGGGGATCGGGGAATTCACCCCTCCACTTT. The whole variable domain, filled in from reference TRBV30 and TRBJ1-6, reads SQTIHQWPATLVQPVGSPLSLECTVEGTSNPNLYWYRQAAGRGLQLLFYSVGIGQISSEVPQNLSASRPQDRQFILSSKKLLLSDSGFYLCAWSVQGGSGNSPLHFGNGTRLTVT.

The gene calls are TRBV7-3 and TRBJ2-3, with 13 bases matching TRBD2. Looked up from germline, CDR1 is SGHTA and CDR2 is FQGTGA. CDR3 size: 16 residues. Trimming at V came to 6 bases and at J to 4 bases, leaving 7 bases not matched to a gene. CDR3 loop: CASSTGLAGASDTQYF. The CDR3 coding sequence is TGTGCCAGCAGTACAGGACTAGCGGGAGCATCAGATACGCAGTATTTT.

The J gene is TRBJ2-1, the V gene TRBV10-3; the D gene is possibly TRBD2 (6 bases). The V and J ends lost 8 bases and 5 bases respectively, with 13 bases between them. The CDR3 is 13 residues long. CDR1 and CDR2 from the germline V gene are ENHRY and SYGVKD. CDR3 in amino acids: CAIRTKGNNEQFF. The CDR3 DNA sequence: TGTGCCATCCGGACTAAGGGGAACAATGAGCAGTTCTTC.

V gene TRBV19 combines with J gene TRBJ2-7; 7 bases match TRBD1. Germline CDR1 LNHDA, CDR2 SQIVND (reference sequence). This CDR3 region has 15 residues. V dropped 4 bases and J dropped 0; count of bases not matched to a gene: 6. CDR3 coding DNA: TGTGCCAGTAGTACCCATCGGGACAGCTCCTACGAGCAGTACTTC. Translated, it gives CASSTHRDSSYEQYF. Drawing the rest from reference TRBV19 and TRBJ2-7, the complete variable domain is DGGITQSPKYLFRKEGQNVTLSCEQNLNHDAMYWYRQDPGQGLRLIYYSQIVNDFQKGDIAEGYSVSREKKESFPLTVTSAQKNPTAFYLCASSTHRDSSYEQYFGPGTRLTVT.

The DNA for the CDR3 is TGTGCCAGCAGCCCCAAGGGACTAGCCACAGATACGCAGTATTTT. It yields the protein CASSPKGLATDTQYF. The rearrangement links TRBV9 to TRBJ2-3; 9 positions match TRBD2. Germline V gene lookup returns CDR1 SGDLS and CDR2 YYNGEE. Losses at the gene ends were 4 bases for V and 2 bases for J; bases not matched to a gene: 5. This CDR3 is built from 15 residues.

The V and J genes are TRBV4-2 and TRBJ2-7, with 12 bases that match TRBD2. The CDR3 extends over 17 amino acids. Trimming removed 2 bases from V and 6 bases from J; junction bases left unmatched: 11. Germline V gene data show CDR1 as LGHNA and CDR2 as YNFKEQ. CDR3 in DNA: TGTGCCAGCAGCCAATTGACTAGCGGGAGCCGGGGCGGCGAGCAGTACTTC. It yields the protein CASSQLTSGSRGGEQYF.

The V and J genes are TRBV5-6 and TRBJ1-2; D not resolved. V was shortened by 0 bases and J by 0 bases, with 6 bases between the two germline ends. The CDR3 spans 14 residues. Germline V lookup: CDR1 SGHDT, CDR2 YYEEEE. The DNA of the CDR3 is TGTGCCAGCAGCTTGGGTTCATCTAACTATGGCTACACCTTC. Translated, it gives CASSLGSSNYGYTF.

J is TRBJ2-7 and V is TRBV11-3; D gene ambiguous. Germline-derived CDR1 and CDR2 are SGHNT and YENEEA. There are 14 residues in the CDR3. The V and J ends lost 1 base and 2 bases respectively, with 9 bases between them. CDR3 sequence reads: CASSLVARTYEQYF. Here the CDR3 DNA reads TGTGCCAGCAGCTTAGTGGCCCGAACCTACGAGCAGTACTTC. Full variable domain (rest looked up from reference TRBV11-3 and TRBJ2-7): EAGVVQSPRYKIIEKKQPVAFWCNPISGHNTLYWYLQNLGQGPELLIRYENEEAVDDSQLPKDRFSAERLKGVDSTLKIQPAELGDSAVYLCASSLVARTYEQYFGPGTRLTVT.

This chain uses TRBV4-1 with TRBJ2-7, with 8 bases lining up with TRBD1. Germline V gives CDR1 MGHRA, CDR2 YSYEKL. V lost 0 bases, J lost 2 bases, and 3 bases stayed unmatched. CDR3 size: 15 residues. The CDR3 DNA sequence: TGCGCCAGCAGCCAAGATAGGACAGGGACCTACGAGCAGTACTTC. This encodes CASSQDRTGTYEQYF.

The V call is TRBV28, the J call TRBJ2-7; 8 bases align to TRBD1. Germline V CDR1 and CDR2: MDHEN, SYDVKM. J gave up 3 bases and V 3 bases, and 10 bases lay outside the gene matches. CDR3 size: 16 residues. The chain's CDR3 is CASSLTGASTYYEQYF. In nucleotides, the CDR3 is TGTGCCAGCAGTTTGACAGGGGCCTCCACGTACTACGAGCAGTACTTC. The whole variable domain, remainder taken from reference TRBV28 and TRBJ2-7, is DVKVTQSSRYLVKRTGEKVFLECVQDMDHENMFWYRQDPGLGLRLIYFSYDVKMKEKGDIPEGYSVSREKKERFSLILESASTNQTSMYLCASSLTGASTYYEQYFGPGTRLTVT.

This chain uses TRBV6-4 with TRBJ2-3; a possible D gene is TRBD2 (6 bases). Germline values: CDR1 MRHNA, CDR2 SNTAGT. The CDR3 extends over 15 amino acids. The germline V and J ends were trimmed by 0 bases and 5 bases, with 12 bases remaining between them. The CDR3 protein is CASSDSGEAGDTQYF. The CDR3, as DNA: TGTGCCAGCAGTGACTCGGGGGAGGCGGGAGATACGCAGTATTTT.

The rearrangement uses TRBV5-6 and TRBJ2-7; D may be TRBD1 (6 bases). The CDR3 has 12 residues. Per the germline V gene, CDR1 is SGHDT and CDR2 is YYEEEE. Trimming left V 4 bases short and J 3 bases short, with 8 bases between. CDR3 DNA sequence: TGTGCCAGCAGCCGGGACATCTACGAGCAGTACTTC. Residues: CASSRDIYEQYF. Based on the CDR3 plus reference TRBV5-6 and TRBJ2-7, the full variable domain is DAGVTQSPTHLIKTRGQQVTLRCSPKSGHDTVSWYQQALGQGPQFIFQYYEEEERQRGNFPDRFSGHQFPNYSSELNVNALLLGDSALYLCASSRDIYEQYFGPGTRLTVT.

The chain links TRBV27 to TRBJ2-5, with D possibly being TRBD2 (5 bases). The V gene's germline CDR1 is MNHEY and CDR2 SMNVEV (reference sequence). The CDR3 spans 15 residues. V was clipped by 1 base and J by 4 bases, with 13 bases between them. Written as DNA, the CDR3 is TGTGCCAGCAGTTTATTAGGACTCCGGGCAGAGACCCAGTACTTC. It is translated as CASSLLGLRAETQYF.

This chain links TRBV28 with TRBJ1-1; 8 bases match TRBD1. CDR1 and CDR2 from the germline V gene are MDHEN and SYDVKM. The CDR3 is made up of 12 amino acids. J gave up 6 bases and V 4 bases, and 1 base lay outside the gene matches. CDR3 in amino acids: CASSYRGAEAFF. For the CDR3, the DNA is TGTGCCAGCAGTTACAGGGGGGCTGAAGCTTTCTTT.

The V and J genes are TRBV28 and TRBJ1-2; D perhaps matches TRBD1 (5 bases). From germline, CDR1 is MDHEN and CDR2 SYDVKM. Deletions cut 4 bases from V and 4 bases from J, with 7 bases between. CDR3 size: 12 residues. CDR3 sequence reads: CASSSDSYGYTF. For the CDR3, the DNA is TGTGCCAGCAGTTCAGACAGCTATGGCTACACCTTC.

The rearrangement joins TRBV30 to TRBJ2-1; 8 nucleotides line up with TRBD2. The length of the CDR3 is 13 residues. V lost 2 bases to trimming and J lost 12 bases; unmatched junction nucleotides: 9. In germline, CDR1 is GTSNPN, CDR2 SVGIG (reference sequence). CDR3 coding DNA: TGTGCCTGGAGTTCGGAGCGGGAGAGGTCGCAGTTCTTC. Its translation: CAWSSERERSQFF.

J is TRBJ2-1 and V is TRBV19; D may be TRBD1 (5 bases). The CDR3 loop spans 15 amino acids. Germline CDR1 and CDR2: LNHDA and SQIVND (reference sequence). The ends were cut back, 3 bases at V and 1 base at J, with 10 bases in the middle. The CDR3 nucleotides read TGTGCCAGTAGTATGAGGTACAGGTCCTACAATGAGCAGTTCTTC. It specifies CASSMRYRSYNEQFF.

The rearrangement links TRBV25-1 to TRBJ1-6; D possibly corresponds to TRBD1 (5 bases). This CDR3 comprises 14 residues. CDR1 is MGHDK and CDR2 is SYGVNS in the germline V gene. The germline V and J ends were trimmed by 2 bases and 4 bases, with 6 bases remaining between them. The CDR3 sequence is CASSERTYNSPLHF. The CDR3 DNA sequence: TGTGCCAGCAGTGAAAGGACATATAATTCACCCCTCCACTTT.

The genes are TRBV6-5 and TRBJ2-7, with 8 bases identical to TRBD2. V lost 6 bases, J lost 6 bases, and 10 bases stayed unmatched. CDR1 is MNHEY, CDR2 SVGAGI, per germline. This CDR3 has 14 amino acids. CDR3 sequence reads: CASSLSGESLEQYF. CDR3 nucleotide sequence: TGTGCCAGCAGCCTTAGCGGGGAGTCCCTCGAGCAGTACTTC.

The chain uses TRBV7-3 and TRBJ1-1; D is unclear. The CDR3 has 13 residues. V was trimmed by 3 bases and J by 0 bases, leaving 5 bases between them. Germline V CDR1 and CDR2: SGHTA, FQGTGA. CDR3 region: CASSFLVNTEAFF. In nucleotides, the CDR3 is TGTGCCAGCAGCTTTCTTGTGAACACTGAAGCTTTCTTT.

The chain joins TRBV6-5 to TRBJ2-3, with a possible D match to TRBD1 (6 bases). The CDR3 totals 12 residues. V was trimmed by 5 bases and J by 5 bases, leaving 8 bases between them. Germline V gives CDR1 MNHEY, CDR2 SVGAGI. CDR3 in DNA: TGTGCCAGCAGTCGCAGGGGAGATACGCAGTATTTT. It yields the protein CASSRRGDTQYF.

The CDR3 is CASSLRLVRGEQFF. Written as DNA, the CDR3 is TGTGCCAGCAGTTTACGGCTAGTTCGGGGTGAGCAGTTCTTC. The chain combines TRBV27 with TRBJ2-1; tentative D call: TRBD2 (5 bases). The CDR3 totals 14 residues. The V and J ends lost 2 bases and 9 bases respectively, with 14 bases between them. Per germline, CDR1 MNHEY and CDR2 SMNVEV (reference sequence).

The chain uses TRBV29-1 and TRBJ1-3; D is perhaps TRBD1 (6 bases). CDR1 SQVTM and CDR2 ANQGSEA come from the germline V gene. V lost 1 base to trimming and J lost 4 bases, with 8 bases between them. CDR3 size: 13 residues. The DNA for the CDR3 is TGCAGCGTTGAAGGGCAGGGGGGAAACACCATATATTTT. It specifies CSVEGQGGNTIYF.

The chain couples TRBV28 to TRBJ1-3; 8 bases fit TRBD1. Germline CDR1 reads MDHEN; CDR2 reads SYDVKM. V lost 4 bases to trimming and J lost 4 bases; unmatched junction nucleotides: 12. The CDR3 covers 17 residues. CDR3 sequence: CASSSGYAGGTGNTIYF. CDR3 in DNA: TGTGCCAGCAGTTCGGGGTACGCAGGGGGCACCGGAAACACCATATATTTT. Full variable domain (remainder filled in from reference TRBV28 and TRBJ1-3): DVKVTQSSRYLVKRTGEKVFLECVQDMDHENMFWYRQDPGLGLRLIYFSYDVKMKEKGDIPEGYSVSREKKERFSLILESASTNQTSMYLCASSSGYAGGTGNTIYFGEGSWLTVV.

The genes are TRBV29-1 and TRBJ2-7; TRBD1 matches 8 bases. This CDR3 is 13 amino acids long. Germline lookup yields CDR1 SQVTM and CDR2 ANQGSEA. Losses at the gene ends were 7 bases for V and 5 bases for J; bases not matched to a gene: 10. CDR3 in DNA: TGCAGCGCCCTGGGACAGGTTCTCCACGAGCAGTACTTC. Translated: CSALGQVLHEQYF.

This chain connects TRBV11-1 to TRBJ2-1, with TRBD1 identical over 7 bases. The CDR3 runs to 13 residues. Germline V gene sequence: CDR1 SGHAT, CDR2 FQDESV (reference sequence). V lost 4 bases and J lost 8; bases outside the gene matches: 5. The CDR3 region is CASSSHRGDEQFF. In nucleotides, the CDR3 is TGTGCCAGCAGCTCACACAGGGGAGATGAGCAGTTCTTC.

The V call is TRBV9, the J call TRBJ2-5; D is unresolved. This CDR3 has 13 amino acids. V was cut by 3 bases and J by 5 bases, with 11 bases left in between. The V gene's germline CDR1 is SGDLS and CDR2 YYNGEE. The CDR3 bases are TGTGCCAGCAGCGAACTCGATACGGAGACCCAGTACTTC. Encoded protein: CASSELDTETQYF. The whole variable domain, remainder taken from reference TRBV9 and TRBJ2-5, is DSGVTQTPKHLITATGQRVTLRCSPRSGDLSVYWYQQSLDQGLQFLIQYYNGEERAKGNILERFSAQQFPDLHSELNLSSLELGDSALYFCASSELDTETQYFGPGTRLLVL.

The CDR3 nucleotides are TGTGCCAGCAGTCCTCCCGGACAGGGGAGGTATGGCTACACCTTC. It codes for CASSPPGQGRYGYTF. The chain links TRBV28 to TRBJ1-2; 9 bases line up with TRBD1. This CDR3 has 15 amino acids. Trimming took 5 bases from V and 5 from J; bases not matched to a gene: 9. CDR1 MDHEN and CDR2 SYDVKM come from the germline V gene.